A single sample gave rise to the 22 T cell receptor beta chains below, sequenced in a study of blood T cells in healthy people across ages. PCR was performed a second time for roughly 7 to 12 cycles using a sample-barcoded 5' primer and a J-beta primer mix. TCRdb re-called the 5' RACE reads through MiXCR, storing one row per CDR3 protein. The sample lists some 1.4 million distinct CDR3 sequences, 42% occurring once. Specimen: blood. The receptors here all came from a woman aged 18-29 years in good health.

Only a few counts were recorded for this clonotype. V and J are TRBV25-1 and TRBJ2-7; unclear D gene. Germline CDR1 and CDR2: MGHDK and SYGVNS. The CDR3 covers 13 residues. Trimming took 3 bases from V and 6 from J, leaving 12 bases between them. CDR3 amino acids: CASSDLSRGEQYF. In DNA, the CDR3 is TGTGCCAGCAGTGATCTTTCCCGAGGCGAGCAGTACTTC.

The genes are TRBV6-5 and TRBJ1-1; no definite D call. V gave up 7 bases and J gave up 5 bases, with 11 bases separating them. CDR3 length equals 12 residues. Germline CDR1 MNHEY, CDR2 SVGAGI. The chain's CDR3 is CASKLGETEAFF. The CDR3 bases are TGTGCCAGCAAGCTCGGGGAGACTGAAGCTTTCTTT.

Only one count was recorded for this clonotype. The J gene is TRBJ1-5, the V gene TRBV24-1; 7 bases map to TRBD1. The ends lost 2 bases at V and 7 bases at J; junction bases unmatched: 1. There are 13 residues in the CDR3. The germline CDR1 and CDR2 sequences are KGHDR and SFDVKD. The CDR3 loop reads CATSDSGGQPQHF. DNA of the CDR3: TGTGCCACCAGTGATTCAGGGGGACAGCCCCAGCATTTT.

Only one count was recorded for this clonotype. Here the CDR3 DNA reads TGTGCCAGCAGCCTCAGGGGTCCGGGAAATGAAAAACTGTTTTTT. It yields the protein CASSLRGPGNEKLFF. The chain has TRBV7-9 and TRBJ1-4, with a tentative D call TRBD1 (6 bases). V shed 5 bases and J shed 5 bases, with 15 bases lying between them. The CDR3 consists of 15 residues. Germline loops: CDR1 SEHNR, CDR2 FQNEAQ (reference sequence).

The chain has TRBV5-1 and TRBJ2-7; 9 positions match TRBD2. Germline-derived CDR1 and CDR2 are SGHRS and YFSETQ. Germline trimming cut 4 bases from V and 0 bases from J; bases unmatched to any gene: 8. The CDR3 loop spans 16 amino acids. CDR3 protein: CASSRVSGRTSYEQYF. The CDR3, as DNA: TGCGCCAGCAGCCGCGTAAGCGGGAGGACCTCCTACGAGCAGTACTTC.

This clonotype was counted at least ten times. This chain uses TRBV9 with TRBJ2-7; the match to TRBD1 covers 9 bases. This CDR3 contains 15 residues. The germline V gene encodes CDR1 SGDLS and CDR2 YYNGEE. V was pared by 3 bases and J by 5 bases, with 9 bases of the junction left unmatched. The CDR3 reads CASSATGTGRDEQYF. In DNA form, the CDR3 reads TGTGCCAGCAGCGCGACCGGGACAGGGAGGGACGAGCAGTACTTC.

This chain connects TRBV6-6 to TRBJ2-1, with D perhaps TRBD2 (6 bases). V lost 4 bases to trimming and J lost 0 bases, with 10 bases between them. Looked up from germline, CDR1 is MNHNY and CDR2 is SVGAGI (reference sequence). The CDR3 extends over 15 amino acids. The CDR3 DNA sequence: TGTGCCAGCAGTTTAGCGGATGTCTCCTACAATGAGCAGTTCTTC. Amino acid sequence: CASSLADVSYNEQFF.

V usage is TRBV14 and J usage is TRBJ1-2; 9 bases are shared with TRBD1. J lost 8 bases, V lost 4 bases, and 14 bases had no gene match. The germline V gene encodes CDR1 SGHDN and CDR2 FVKESK. The length of the CDR3 is 16 residues. As DNA, the CDR3 is TGTGCCAGCAGCCCTCAAGACCGGGACAGGGAATGGGGCTACACCTTC. It codes for CASSPQDRDREWGYTF. Combining the CDR3 with reference TRBV14 and TRBJ1-2 gives the whole variable domain EAGVTQFPSHSVIEKGQTVTLRCDPISGHDNLYWYRRVMGKEIKFLLHFVKESKQDESGMPNNRFLAERTGGTYSTLKVQPAELEDSGVYFCASSPQDRDREWGYTFGSGTRLTVV.

The sample holds a few counts of this clonotype. V is TRBV12-3 or TRBV12-4 and J is TRBJ2-3; D uncertain. The CDR3 runs 15 residues. Trimming shortened V by 5 bases and J by 3 bases, and 15 bases separated the two germline ends. The DNA of the CDR3 is TGTGCCAGCAGTGCCCGGGCACCCCTGACAGATACGCAGTATTTT. This gives the protein CASSARAPLTDTQYF.

CDR3 in amino acids: CASEDPSSGANVLTF. Written as DNA, the CDR3 is TGTGCCAGCGAGGACCCTAGCTCTGGGGCCAACGTCCTGACTTTC. The gene calls are TRBV6-1 and TRBJ2-6; no reliable D call. The CDR3 totals 15 residues. Germline CDR1 and CDR2: MNHNS and SASEGT. With 8 bases removed from V and 0 bases from J, the gap between germline ends came to 11 bases.

At least ten counts were recorded for this clonotype. The chain carries TRBV7-2 and TRBJ2-7, with D perhaps given as TRBD1 or TRBD2 (5 bases each). The germline gives CDR1 SGHTA, CDR2 FQGNSA. Trimming stripped 2 bases from V and 7 bases from J, with 18 bases between. The CDR3 length is 15 residues. This chain's CDR3 is CASSLSPGLANEQYF. Here the CDR3 DNA reads TGTGCCAGCAGCTTAAGCCCGGGGCTCGCCAATGAGCAGTACTTC.

Only a few counts were recorded for this clonotype. The J gene is TRBJ1-4, the V gene TRBV25-1; a possible D gene is TRBD1 (5 bases). This CDR3 region has 13 residues. V shed 7 bases and J shed 8 bases, with 14 bases lying between them. The germline CDR1 and CDR2 sequences are MGHDK and SYGVNS. The CDR3 bases are TGTGCCAGCATGGGGCAGGGAGGGGAAAAACTGTTTTTT. It translates to CASMGQGGEKLFF.

This clonotype was seen a handful of times. V usage is TRBV6-5 and J usage is TRBJ2-1; a possible D gene is TRBD2 (5 bases). Germline V gives CDR1 MNHEY, CDR2 SVGAGI. V was pared by 7 bases and J by 8 bases, with 9 bases between. The CDR3 spans 11 residues. CDR3 protein: CASIRGDEQFF. The CDR3 bases are TGTGCCAGCATTCGGGGAGATGAGCAGTTCTTC.

This chain's CDR3 is CASSSALTGNNSPLHF. Here the CDR3 DNA reads TGTGCCAGCAGTTCCGCCCTGACAGGGAATAATTCACCCCTCCACTTT. This sequence joins TRBV27 and TRBJ1-6; 7 bases line up with TRBD1. Germline-derived CDR1 and CDR2 are MNHEY and SMNVEV (reference sequence). This CDR3 is 16 amino acids long. Trimming removed 4 bases from V and 5 bases from J; junction bases left unmatched: 8.

The V and J genes are TRBV19 and TRBJ2-3; TRBD2 matches at 7 bases. Germline V lookup: CDR1 LNHDA, CDR2 SQIVND (reference sequence). The CDR3 extends over 16 amino acids. The V and J ends lost 7 bases and 4 bases, in that order; junction bases with no gene match: 14. In DNA, the CDR3 is TGTGCCAGTACAGGAGTGGAAGCGGGGAAATCAGATACGCAGTATTTT. Its protein is CASTGVEAGKSDTQYF. Complete variable domain (other parts from reference TRBV19 and TRBJ2-3): DGGITQSPKYLFRKEGQNVTLSCEQNLNHDAMYWYRQDPGQGLRLIYYSQIVNDFQKGDIAEGYSVSREKKESFPLTVTSAQKNPTAFYLCASTGVEAGKSDTQYFGPGTRLTVL.

The chain is built from TRBV27 and TRBJ1-1; D is perhaps TRBD1 (6 bases). Germline-derived CDR1 and CDR2 are MNHEY and SMNVEV (reference sequence). With 4 bases removed from V and 3 bases from J, the gap between germline ends came to 9 bases. The CDR3 contains 13 residues. CDR3 sequence: CASSSHRDTEAFF. The DNA for the CDR3 is TGTGCCAGCAGTTCTCACAGGGACACTGAAGCTTTCTTT.

This clonotype was detected a few times. The rearrangement joins TRBV5-1 to TRBJ2-1; either TRBD1 or TRBD2 may supply D (5 bases each). Trimming cost V 4 bases and J 4 bases, with 15 bases left between them. CDR1 and CDR2 (germline): SGHRS, YFSETQ. The CDR3 contains 15 residues. DNA of the CDR3: TGCGCCAGCAGCGTATCCGGGGCGACATACAATGAGCAGTTCTTC. Translating gives CASSVSGATYNEQFF.

The chain is built from TRBV10-2 and TRBJ2-5; D might be TRBD1 or TRBD2, each matching 5 bases. The CDR3 has 15 amino acids. V lost 7 bases to trimming and J lost 11 bases, with 26 bases between them. From germline, CDR1 is WSHSY and CDR2 SAAADI. The CDR3 nucleotides read TGCGCCAGCAAGGCCTCAGCGGCGGCAGTGGGGGAGCAGTACTTC. Its translation is CASKASAAAVGEQYF.

The CDR3 nucleotides are TGTGCCAGCAGCGTATACGGGACCAGGGATGGCTACACCTTC. This encodes CASSVYGTRDGYTF. The V gene is TRBV9, the J gene TRBJ1-2, with D possibly TRBD1 on 5 matching bases. Per germline, CDR1 SGDLS and CDR2 YYNGEE. V lost 1 base, J lost 6 bases, and 13 bases lay in between. This CDR3 comprises 14 residues.

The rearrangement links TRBV2 to TRBJ2-3; 8 nucleotides agree with TRBD1. V dropped 0 bases and J dropped 3; count of bases not matched to a gene: 2. Germline V gene lookup returns CDR1 SNHLY and CDR2 FYNNEI. There are 15 residues in the CDR3. In DNA, the CDR3 is TGTGCCAGCAGTGAAGCCGACAGGGGAACAGATACGCAGTATTTT. The encoded protein is CASSEADRGTDTQYF.

This clonotype was picked up a small number of times. The chain joins TRBV2 to TRBJ2-5; the D is unclear. Trimming removed 1 base from V and 4 bases from J, with 10 bases in between. The CDR3 runs 14 residues. CDR1 and CDR2 (germline): SNHLY, FYNNEI. The DNA of the CDR3 is TGTGCCAGCAGTGAAGGTATCTTCGTAGAGACCCAGTACTTC. Protein product: CASSEGIFVETQYF.

The chain couples TRBV3-1 to TRBJ1-4, with D uncertain. Per germline, CDR1 LGHDT and CDR2 YNNKEL (reference sequence). CDR3 length: 15 amino acids. V lost 1 base and J 2 bases, leaving 8 bases between the germline ends. The CDR3 protein is CASSQASGTNEKLFF. CDR3 in DNA: TGTGCCAGCAGCCAAGCCTCGGGGACTAATGAAAAACTGTTTTTT.